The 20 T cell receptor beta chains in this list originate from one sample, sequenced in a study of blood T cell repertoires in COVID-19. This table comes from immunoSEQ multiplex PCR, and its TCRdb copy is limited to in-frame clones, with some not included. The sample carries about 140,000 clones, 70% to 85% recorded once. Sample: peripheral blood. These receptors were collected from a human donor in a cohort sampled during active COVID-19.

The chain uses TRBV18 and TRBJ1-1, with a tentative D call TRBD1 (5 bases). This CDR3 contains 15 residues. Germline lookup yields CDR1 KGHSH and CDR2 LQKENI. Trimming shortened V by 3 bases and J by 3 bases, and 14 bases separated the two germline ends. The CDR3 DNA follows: TGTGCCAGCTCACCCCTGGTCCGGGGGGACACTGAAGCTTTCTTT. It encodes CASSPLVRGDTEAFF. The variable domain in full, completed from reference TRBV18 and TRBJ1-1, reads NAGVMQNPRHLVRRRGQEARLRCSPMKGHSHVYWYRQLPEEGLKFMVYLQKENIIDESGMPKERFSAEFPKEGPSILRIQQVVRGDSAAYFCASSPLVRGDTEAFFGQGTRLTVV.

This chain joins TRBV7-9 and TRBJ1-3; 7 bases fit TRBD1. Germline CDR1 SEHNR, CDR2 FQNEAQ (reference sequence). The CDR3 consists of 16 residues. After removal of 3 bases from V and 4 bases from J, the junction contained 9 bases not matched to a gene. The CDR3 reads CASSFPGGNSGNTIYF. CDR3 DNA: TGTGCCAGCAGCTTCCCAGGGGGTAACTCGGGAAACACCATATATTTT. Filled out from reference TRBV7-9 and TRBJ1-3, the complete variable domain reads DTGVSQNPRHKITKRGQNVTFRCDPISEHNRLYWYRQTLGQGPEFLTYFQNEAQLEKSRLLSDRFSAERPKGSFSTLEIQRTEQGDSAMYLCASSFPGGNSGNTIYFGEGSWLTVV.

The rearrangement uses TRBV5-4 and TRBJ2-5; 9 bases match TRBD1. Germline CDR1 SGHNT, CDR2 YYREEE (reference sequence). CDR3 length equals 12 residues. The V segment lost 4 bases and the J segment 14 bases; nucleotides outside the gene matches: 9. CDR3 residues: CASSLGQGDDYF. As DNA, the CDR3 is TGTGCCAGCAGCCTGGGACAGGGCGACGATTACTTC.

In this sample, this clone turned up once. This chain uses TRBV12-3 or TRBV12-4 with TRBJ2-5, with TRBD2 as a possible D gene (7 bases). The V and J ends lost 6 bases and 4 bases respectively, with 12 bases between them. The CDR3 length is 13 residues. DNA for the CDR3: TGTGCCAGCAGACCCGCGGGGGCAGAGACCCAGTACTTC. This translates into CASRPAGAETQYF.

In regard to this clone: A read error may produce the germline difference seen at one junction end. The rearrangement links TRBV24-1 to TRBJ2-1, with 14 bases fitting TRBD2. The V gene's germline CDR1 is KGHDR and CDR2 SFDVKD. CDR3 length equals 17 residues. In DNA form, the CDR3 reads TGTGCCACCAGTGATTGGACTAGCGGGGGGTCCTCCAATGAGCAGTTCTTC. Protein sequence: CATSDWTSGGSSNEQFF.

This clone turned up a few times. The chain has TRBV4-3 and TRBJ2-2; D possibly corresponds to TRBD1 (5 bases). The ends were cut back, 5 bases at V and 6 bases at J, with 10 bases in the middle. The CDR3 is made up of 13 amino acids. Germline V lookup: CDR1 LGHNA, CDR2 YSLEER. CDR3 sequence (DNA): TGCGCCAGCAGCAACAGACAGCCCGGGGAGCTGTTTTTT. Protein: CASSNRQPGELFF.

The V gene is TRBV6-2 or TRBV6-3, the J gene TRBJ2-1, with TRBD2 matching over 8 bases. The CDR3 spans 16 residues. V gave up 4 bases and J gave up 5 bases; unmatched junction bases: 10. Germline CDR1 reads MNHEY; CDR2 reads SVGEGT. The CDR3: CASSSYRGGRDNEQFF. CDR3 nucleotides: TGTGCCAGCAGTTCCTACCGGGGGGGCCGCGACAATGAGCAGTTCTTC.

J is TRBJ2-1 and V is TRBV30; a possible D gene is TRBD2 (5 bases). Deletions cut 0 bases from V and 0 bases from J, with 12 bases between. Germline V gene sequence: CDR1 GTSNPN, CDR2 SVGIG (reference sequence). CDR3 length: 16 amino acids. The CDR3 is CAWSVRRRSSYNEQFF. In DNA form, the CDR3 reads TGTGCCTGGAGTGTACGACGGAGGAGCTCCTACAATGAGCAGTTCTTC. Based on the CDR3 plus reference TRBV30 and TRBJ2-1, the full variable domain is SQTIHQWPATLVQPVGSPLSLECTVEGTSNPNLYWYRQAAGRGLQLLFYSVGIGQISSEVPQNLSASRPQDRQFILSSKKLLLSDSGFYLCAWSVRRRSSYNEQFFGPGTRLTVL.

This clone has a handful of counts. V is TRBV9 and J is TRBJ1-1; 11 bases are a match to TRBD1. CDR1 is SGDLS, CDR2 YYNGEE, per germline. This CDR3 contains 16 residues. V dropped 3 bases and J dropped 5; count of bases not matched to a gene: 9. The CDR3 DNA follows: TGTGCCAGCAGCGCATTGGGACAGGGGGTTTCGACTGAAGCTTTCTTT. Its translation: CASSALGQGVSTEAFF.

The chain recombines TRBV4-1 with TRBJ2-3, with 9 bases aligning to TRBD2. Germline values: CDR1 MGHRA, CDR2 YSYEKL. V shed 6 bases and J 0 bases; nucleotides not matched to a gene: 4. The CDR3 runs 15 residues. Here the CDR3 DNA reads TGCGCCAGCAGTCGGACTAGCGCTAGCACAGATACGCAGTATTTT. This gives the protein CASSRTSASTDTQYF.

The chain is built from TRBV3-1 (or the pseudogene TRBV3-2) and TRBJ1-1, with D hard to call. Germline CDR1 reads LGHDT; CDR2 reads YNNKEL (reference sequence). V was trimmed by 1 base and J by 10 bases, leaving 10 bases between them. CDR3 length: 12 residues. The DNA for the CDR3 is TGTGCCAGCAGCCAAGGAGGTGATGGAGCTTTCTTT. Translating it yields CASSQGGDGAFF.

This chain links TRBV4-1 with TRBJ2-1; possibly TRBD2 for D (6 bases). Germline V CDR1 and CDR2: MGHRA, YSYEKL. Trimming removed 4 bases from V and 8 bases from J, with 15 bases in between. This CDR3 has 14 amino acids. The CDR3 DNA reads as TGCGCCAGCAGCCTCCGGGGAGGTAGCGATGAGCAGTTCTTC. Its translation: CASSLRGGSDEQFF.

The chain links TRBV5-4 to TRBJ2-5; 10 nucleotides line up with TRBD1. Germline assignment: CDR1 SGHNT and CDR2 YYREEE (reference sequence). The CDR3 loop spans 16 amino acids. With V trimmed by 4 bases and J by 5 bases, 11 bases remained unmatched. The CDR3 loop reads CASSQKRQGAPETQYF. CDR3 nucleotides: TGTGCCAGCAGCCAAAAAAGACAGGGGGCGCCGGAGACCCAGTACTTC.

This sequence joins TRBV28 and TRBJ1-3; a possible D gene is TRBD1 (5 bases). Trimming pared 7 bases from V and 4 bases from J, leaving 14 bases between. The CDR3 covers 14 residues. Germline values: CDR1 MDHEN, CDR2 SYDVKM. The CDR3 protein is CASNSQDRGNTIYF. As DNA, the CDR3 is TGTGCCAGCAATTCACAGGATCGGGGAAACACCATATATTTT. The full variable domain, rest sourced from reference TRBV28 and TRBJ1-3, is DVKVTQSSRYLVKRTGEKVFLECVQDMDHENMFWYRQDPGLGLRLIYFSYDVKMKEKGDIPEGYSVSREKKERFSLILESASTNQTSMYLCASNSQDRGNTIYFGEGSWLTVV.

The CDR3 here is CSVGRGSGETQYF. As DNA, the CDR3 is TGCAGCGTTGGGAGGGGCTCGGGCGAGACCCAGTACTTC. The chain links TRBV29-1 to TRBJ2-5, with a possible D match to TRBD2 (6 bases). This CDR3 is 13 amino acids long. Trimming left V 4 bases short and J 5 bases short, with 14 bases between. CDR1 and CDR2 from the germline V gene are SQVTM and ANQGSEA.

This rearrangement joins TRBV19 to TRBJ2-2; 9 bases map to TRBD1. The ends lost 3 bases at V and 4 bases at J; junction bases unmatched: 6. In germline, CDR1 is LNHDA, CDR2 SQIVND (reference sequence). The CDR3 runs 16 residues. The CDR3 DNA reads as TGTGCCAGTAGTATTACCGGGACAGGGATCACCGGGGAGCTGTTTTTT. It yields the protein CASSITGTGITGELFF.

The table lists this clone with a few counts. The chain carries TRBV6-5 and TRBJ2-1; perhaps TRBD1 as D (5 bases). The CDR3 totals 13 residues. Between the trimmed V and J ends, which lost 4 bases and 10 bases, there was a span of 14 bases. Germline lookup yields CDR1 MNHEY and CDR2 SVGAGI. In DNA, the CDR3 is TGTGCCAGCAGTTCCCTTGGGGCCCAAGAGCAGTTCTTC. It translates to CASSSLGAQEQFF.

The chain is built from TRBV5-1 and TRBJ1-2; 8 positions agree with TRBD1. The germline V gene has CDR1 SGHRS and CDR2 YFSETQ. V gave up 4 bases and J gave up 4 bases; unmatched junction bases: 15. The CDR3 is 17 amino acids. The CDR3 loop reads CASSNTKARGLSYGYTF. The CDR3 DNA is TGCGCCAGCAGCAACACCAAAGCCAGGGGGCTTAGCTATGGCTACACCTTC.

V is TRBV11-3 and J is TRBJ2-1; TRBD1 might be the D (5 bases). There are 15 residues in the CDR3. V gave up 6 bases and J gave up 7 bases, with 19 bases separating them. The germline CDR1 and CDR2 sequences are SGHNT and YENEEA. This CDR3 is CASRQEGPFGNEQFF. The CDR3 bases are TGTGCCAGCAGACAGGAAGGTCCTTTCGGTAATGAGCAGTTCTTC. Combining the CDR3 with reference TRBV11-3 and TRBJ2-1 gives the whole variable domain EAGVVQSPRYKIIEKKQPVAFWCNPISGHNTLYWYLQNLGQGPELLIRYENEEAVDDSQLPKDRFSAERLKGVDSTLKIQPAELGDSAVYLCASRQEGPFGNEQFFGPGTRLTVL.

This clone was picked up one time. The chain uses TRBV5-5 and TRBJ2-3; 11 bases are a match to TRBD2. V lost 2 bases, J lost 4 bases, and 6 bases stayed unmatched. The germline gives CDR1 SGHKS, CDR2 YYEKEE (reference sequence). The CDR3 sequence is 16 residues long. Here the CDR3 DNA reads TGTGCCAGCAGCTTAGGGACTAGCGGACGGGCAGATACGCAGTATTTT. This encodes CASSLGTSGRADTQYF.